The T cell receptor (beta chain) described here comes from a study of blood T cells in healthy people across ages. Whole-study findings and limits: Naive T cell percentage showed a strong correlation with TCR beta diversity. Higher diversity, along with more naive CD4+ cells, distinguished long-lived donors from aged donors.

Alongside a J-beta primer mix, a sample-barcoded 5' primer served in a second PCR lasting about 6 to 11 cycles. TCRdb reanalysed the 5' RACE reads using MiXCR and keeps one entry per CDR3 protein. The table includes 700,000 to 950,000 distinct CDR3 sequences, roughly 60% detected once. There are 12 residues in the CDR3. The V end lost 6 bases, the J end lost 10 bases, and 13 bases lay between the germline ends. Comments on this clonotype: The antigen remains unidentified.

This clonotype was obtained from a man aged 25 to 40 in good health. The specimen was blood. V is TRBV12-3 or TRBV12-4 and J is TRBJ2-1; no clear D. CDR3 in amino acids: CASSHSVKEQFF. Written as DNA, the CDR3 is TGTGCCAGCAGCCACTCCGTCAAAGAGCAGTTCTTC.